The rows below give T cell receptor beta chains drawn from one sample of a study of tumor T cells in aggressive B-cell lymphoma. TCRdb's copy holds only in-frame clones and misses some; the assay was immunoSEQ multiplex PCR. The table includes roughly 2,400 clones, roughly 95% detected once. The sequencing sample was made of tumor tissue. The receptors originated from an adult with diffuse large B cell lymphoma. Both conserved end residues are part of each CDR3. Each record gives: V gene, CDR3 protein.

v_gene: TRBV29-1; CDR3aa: CSVELGPETNTEAFF
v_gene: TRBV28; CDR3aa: CASRSPLAVGDEQYF
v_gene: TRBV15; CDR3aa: CATSRDVSLEGVRQPQHF
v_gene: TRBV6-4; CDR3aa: CASSAGLYEQYF
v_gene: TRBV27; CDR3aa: CASSLSGGSAPYEQYF
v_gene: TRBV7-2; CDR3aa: CASSLRFRTDNTEAFF
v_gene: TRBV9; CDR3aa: CASSPAGGGNSPLHF
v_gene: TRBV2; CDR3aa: CASRPNGVLNEKLFF
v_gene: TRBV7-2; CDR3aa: CASSLGASGRARETQYF
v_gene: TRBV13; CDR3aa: CASSFGDNTEAFF
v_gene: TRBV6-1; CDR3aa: CASSEGQGGAEAFF
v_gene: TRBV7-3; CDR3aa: CASSSYREKEAFF
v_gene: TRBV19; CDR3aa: CASSILGQGRPYEQYF
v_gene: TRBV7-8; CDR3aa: CASSLNTGKRNERFF
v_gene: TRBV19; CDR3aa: CASSFRQGTEAFF